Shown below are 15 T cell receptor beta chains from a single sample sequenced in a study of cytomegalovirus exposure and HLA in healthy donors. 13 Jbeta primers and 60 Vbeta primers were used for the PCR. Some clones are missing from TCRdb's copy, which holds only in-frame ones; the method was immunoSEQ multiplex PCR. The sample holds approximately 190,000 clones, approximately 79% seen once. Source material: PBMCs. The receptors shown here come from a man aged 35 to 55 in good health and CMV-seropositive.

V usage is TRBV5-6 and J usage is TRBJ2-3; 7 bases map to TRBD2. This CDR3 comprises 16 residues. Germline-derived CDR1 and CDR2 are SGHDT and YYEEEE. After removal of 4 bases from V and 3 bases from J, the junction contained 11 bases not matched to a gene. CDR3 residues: CASSVGLTERTDTQYF. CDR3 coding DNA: TGTGCCAGCAGCGTGGGACTAACAGAGCGAACAGATACGCAGTATTTT.

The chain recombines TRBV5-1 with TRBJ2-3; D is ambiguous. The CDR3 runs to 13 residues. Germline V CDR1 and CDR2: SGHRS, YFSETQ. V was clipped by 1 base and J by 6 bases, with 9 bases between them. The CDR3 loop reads CASSLYVADTQYF. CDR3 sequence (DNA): TGCGCCAGCAGCTTGTATGTCGCGGATACGCAGTATTTT.

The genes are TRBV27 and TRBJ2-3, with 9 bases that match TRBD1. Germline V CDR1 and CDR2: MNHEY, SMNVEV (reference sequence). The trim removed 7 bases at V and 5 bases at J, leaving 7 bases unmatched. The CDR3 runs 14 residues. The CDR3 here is CASTRDRAQDTQYF. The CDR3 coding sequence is TGTGCCAGCACACGGGACAGGGCTCAAGATACGCAGTATTTT.

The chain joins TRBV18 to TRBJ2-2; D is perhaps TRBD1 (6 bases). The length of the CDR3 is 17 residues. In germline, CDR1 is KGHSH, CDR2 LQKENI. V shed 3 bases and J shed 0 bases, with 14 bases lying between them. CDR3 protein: CASSPVMDRSNTGELFF. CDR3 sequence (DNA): TGTGCCAGCTCACCGGTAATGGACAGATCGAACACCGGGGAGCTGTTTTTT.

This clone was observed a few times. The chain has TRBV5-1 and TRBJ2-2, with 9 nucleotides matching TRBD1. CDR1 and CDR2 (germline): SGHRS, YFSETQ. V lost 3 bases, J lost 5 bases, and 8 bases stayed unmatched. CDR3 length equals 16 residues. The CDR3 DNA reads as TGCGCCAGCAGCTCCGGTACCGGACAGGGGACCGGGGAGCTGTTTTTT. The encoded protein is CASSSGTGQGTGELFF.

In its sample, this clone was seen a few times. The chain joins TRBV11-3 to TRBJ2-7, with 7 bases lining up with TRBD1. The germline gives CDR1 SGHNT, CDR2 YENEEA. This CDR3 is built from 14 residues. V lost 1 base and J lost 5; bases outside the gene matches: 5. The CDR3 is CASSLGGGNDEQYF. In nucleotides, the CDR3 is TGTGCCAGCAGCTTAGGAGGGGGCAACGACGAGCAGTACTTC. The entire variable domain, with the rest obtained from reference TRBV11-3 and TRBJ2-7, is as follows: EAGVVQSPRYKIIEKKQPVAFWCNPISGHNTLYWYLQNLGQGPELLIRYENEEAVDDSQLPKDRFSAERLKGVDSTLKIQPAELGDSAVYLCASSLGGGNDEQYFGPGTRLTVT.

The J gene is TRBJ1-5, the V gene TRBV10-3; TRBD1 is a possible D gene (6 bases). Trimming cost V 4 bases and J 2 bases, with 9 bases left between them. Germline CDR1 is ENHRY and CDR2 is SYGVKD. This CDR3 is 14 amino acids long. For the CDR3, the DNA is TGTGCCATCAGTGGGGCAGGGGGCAATCAGCCCCAGCATTTT. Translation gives CAISGAGGNQPQHF.

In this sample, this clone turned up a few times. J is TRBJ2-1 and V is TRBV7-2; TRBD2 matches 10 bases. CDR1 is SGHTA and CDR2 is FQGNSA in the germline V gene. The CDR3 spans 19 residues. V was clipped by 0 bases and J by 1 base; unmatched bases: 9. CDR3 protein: CASSLAGGASGGSYNEQFF. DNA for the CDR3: TGTGCCAGCAGCTTAGCAGGAGGGGCTAGCGGGGGTTCCTACAATGAGCAGTTCTTC.

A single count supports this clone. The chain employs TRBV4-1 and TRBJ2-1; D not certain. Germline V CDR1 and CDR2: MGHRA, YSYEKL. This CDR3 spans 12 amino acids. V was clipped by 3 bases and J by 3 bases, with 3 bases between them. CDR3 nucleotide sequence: TGCGCCAGCAGCCAGCGCTACAATGAGCAGTTCTTC. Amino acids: CASSQRYNEQFF.

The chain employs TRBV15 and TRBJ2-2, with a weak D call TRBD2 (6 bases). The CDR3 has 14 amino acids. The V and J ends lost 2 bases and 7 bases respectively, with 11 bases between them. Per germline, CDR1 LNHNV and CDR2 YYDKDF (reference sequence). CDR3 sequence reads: CATSRTPGGGELFF. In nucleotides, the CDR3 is TGTGCCACCAGCAGAACGCCCGGGGGCGGGGAGCTGTTTTTT. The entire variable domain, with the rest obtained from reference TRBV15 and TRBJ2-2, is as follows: DAMVIQNPRYQVTQFGKPVTLSCSQTLNHNVMYWYQQKSSQAPKLLFHYYDKDFNNEADTPDNFQSRRPNTSFCFLDIRSPGLGDTAMYLCATSRTPGGGELFFGEGSRLTVL.

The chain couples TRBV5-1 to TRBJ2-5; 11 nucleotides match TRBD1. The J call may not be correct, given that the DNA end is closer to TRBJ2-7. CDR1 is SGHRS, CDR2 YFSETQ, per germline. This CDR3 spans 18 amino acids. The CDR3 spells CASSLAGGVGQGAYEQYF. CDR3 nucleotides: TGCGCCAGCAGCCTGGCGGGGGGTGTTGGACAGGGGGCTTACGAGCAGTACTTC.

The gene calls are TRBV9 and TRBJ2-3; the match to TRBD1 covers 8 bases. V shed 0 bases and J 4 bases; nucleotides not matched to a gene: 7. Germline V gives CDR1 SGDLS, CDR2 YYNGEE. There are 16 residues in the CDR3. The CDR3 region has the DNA TGTGCCAGCAGCGTAGGAGTCAGGGGGCCTGCAGATACGCAGTATTTT. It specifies CASSVGVRGPADTQYF.

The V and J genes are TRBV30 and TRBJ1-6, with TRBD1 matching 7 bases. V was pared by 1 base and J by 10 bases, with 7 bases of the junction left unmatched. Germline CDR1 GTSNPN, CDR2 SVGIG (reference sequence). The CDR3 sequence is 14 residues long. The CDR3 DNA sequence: TGTGCCTGGAGTGCAGACAGGGCTTCCTCACCCCTCCACTTT. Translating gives CAWSADRASSPLHF.

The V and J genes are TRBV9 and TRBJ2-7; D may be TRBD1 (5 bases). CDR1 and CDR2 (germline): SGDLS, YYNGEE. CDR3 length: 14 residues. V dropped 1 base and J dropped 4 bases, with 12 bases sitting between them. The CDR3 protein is CASSVRQSLYEQYF. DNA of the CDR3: TGTGCCAGCAGCGTAAGACAGAGCCTTTACGAGCAGTACTTC.

The CDR3 coding sequence is TGTGCCAGTAGTATCGGGACACCGAATCAGCCCCAGCATTTT. It is translated as CASSIGTPNQPQHF. The rearrangement links TRBV19 to TRBJ1-5; D perhaps matches TRBD1 (6 bases). Trimming shortened V by 3 bases and J by 4 bases, and 10 bases separated the two germline ends. The CDR3 loop spans 14 amino acids. The germline V gene encodes CDR1 LNHDA and CDR2 SQIVND (reference sequence).